This T cell receptor beta chain was observed in a study of T cell repertoires in cytomegalovirus infection. Overall study context: Matching HLA type, along with CMV infection, was indicated by public TCR beta signatures.

MiXCR, run by TCRdb on the reads, gives a single entry per CDR3 protein. The sample lists 300,000 to 400,000 distinct CDR3 sequences, 15% to 20% seen once, with about 10% in the top ten. This clonotype came up many times. The target antigen is unknown. CDR3 length: 15 amino acids. Germline CDR1 SGHVS, CDR2 FQNEAQ. After removal of 0 bases from V and 4 bases from J, the junction contained 1 base not matched to a gene. Study-wide results and limits: Clonotype analysis showed dominance of the ex vivo response by HLA-C-restricted CMV-specific TCR beta clonotypes. Carriers of CMV and the relevant HLA type were discriminated by public TCR beta frequency.

The TCR was taken from a human donor in good health (CMV status not recorded). Some clones in this sample may be carry-over from other donors' samples. This chain connects TRBV7-8 to TRBJ2-1; 9 nucleotides line up with TRBD2. Input material: PBMCs. This CDR3 reads CASSLALAGYNEQFF. In DNA, the CDR3 is TGTGCCAGCAGCTTAGCCCTAGCGGGGTACAATGAGCAGTTCTTC.